These 11 T cell receptor beta chains were all obtained from the same sample, sequenced in a study of stem cell transplantation in POMP-related autoinflammatory disease. Assay used: immunoSEQ multiplex PCR; TCRdb lists only in-frame clones, some missing. The table records about 6,900 clones, roughly 80% of them present only once. Sequencing was performed on a CXCR5-defined cell subset from PBMCs. The receptors here all came from a human donor in good health.

This chain connects TRBV19 to TRBJ2-5, with TRBD2 matching over 7 bases. J lost 5 bases, V lost 10 bases, and 13 bases had no gene match. The CDR3 extends over 14 amino acids. From germline, CDR1 is LNHDA and CDR2 SQIVND (reference sequence). Here the CDR3 DNA reads TGTGCCACCAACCGGGGGGATATTAGCGAGACCCAGTACTTC. As protein: CATNRGDISETQYF.

This clone was recorded only once. The chain is built from TRBV10-3 and TRBJ2-7; 9 bases are a match to TRBD1. The CDR3 has 14 amino acids. V lost 6 bases, J lost 6 bases, and 9 bases stayed unmatched. Germline loops: CDR1 ENHRY, CDR2 SYGVKD. CDR3: CAIRSGTGFSEQYF. The CDR3 DNA is TGTGCCATCAGATCCGGGACAGGGTTTTCCGAGCAGTACTTC.

This clone was seen once. The rearrangement links TRBV10-3 to TRBJ2-3, with TRBD1 as a possible D gene (6 bases). The ends were cut back, 0 bases at V and 6 bases at J, with 16 bases in the middle. CDR3 length: 16 amino acids. CDR1 and CDR2 (germline): ENHRY, SYGVKD. The CDR3 DNA is TGTGCCATCAGTGAGTCGATGGGGATTCAGGGGGATACGCAGTATTTT. This codes for CAISESMGIQGDTQYF.

The J gene is TRBJ1-6, the V gene TRBV30; D is possibly TRBD1 (5 bases). V dropped 0 bases and J dropped 0 bases, with 9 bases sitting between them. Germline V gene data show CDR1 as GTSNPN and CDR2 as SVGIG (reference sequence). The CDR3 contains 16 residues. The chain's CDR3 is CAWSVAGSSYNSPLHF. CDR3 in DNA: TGTGCCTGGAGTGTGGCAGGGAGCTCCTATAATTCACCCCTCCACTTT.

There are a few counts of this clone. The chain carries TRBV7-9 and TRBJ1-6; D is unresolved. The V gene lost 1 base and the J gene lost 7 bases, with 5 bases spanning the gap. There are 13 residues in the CDR3. Germline V gene data show CDR1 as SEHNR and CDR2 as FQNEAQ (reference sequence). The DNA of the CDR3 is TGTGCCAGCAGCTTAGGGGTGAATTCACCCCTCCACTTT. Residues: CASSLGVNSPLHF.

This sequence joins TRBV27 and TRBJ1-1; D may be TRBD1 (5 bases). The CDR3 is 14 residues long. Germline CDR1 is MNHEY and CDR2 is SMNVEV (reference sequence). V lost 4 bases, J lost 5 bases, and 14 bases lay in between. The CDR3 here is CASSWAAGGTEAFF. The CDR3 DNA is TGTGCCAGCAGTTGGGCTGCCGGGGGAACTGAAGCTTTCTTT.

This clone was seen a single time. The chain couples TRBV7-9 to TRBJ2-7; 8 bases map to TRBD2. Trimming took 4 bases from V and 2 from J; bases not matched to a gene: 16. This CDR3 contains 18 residues. Germline loops: CDR1 SEHNR, CDR2 FQNEAQ (reference sequence). The DNA of the CDR3 is TGTGCCAGCAGCTCTTCTCGGGAGGGGCGGGGGCCGGCCTACGAGCAGTACTTC. Encoded protein: CASSSSREGRGPAYEQYF.

The chain employs TRBV19 and TRBJ2-5; 14 nucleotides line up with TRBD2. The V gene's germline CDR1 is LNHDA and CDR2 SQIVND (reference sequence). CDR3 length equals 16 residues. V shed 4 bases and J 4 bases; nucleotides not matched to a gene: 5. The CDR3 protein is CASSSGLAGGLETQYF. CDR3 DNA: TGTGCCAGTAGTAGTGGACTAGCGGGGGGACTAGAGACCCAGTACTTC.

The V and J genes are TRBV6-5 and TRBJ2-1, with TRBD2 matching over 9 bases. Trimming removed 2 bases from V and 6 bases from J; junction bases left unmatched: 8. The CDR3 loop spans 16 amino acids. CDR1 and CDR2 from the germline V gene are MNHEY and SVGAGI. CDR3 sequence (DNA): TGTGCCAGCAGTTACCTCCAGGCGGGGGGGCCCAATGAGCAGTTCTTC. This gives the protein CASSYLQAGGPNEQFF.

The rearrangement links TRBV20-1 to TRBJ1-2; D is perhaps TRBD1 (5 bases). Germline V CDR1 and CDR2: DFQATT, SNEGSKA (reference sequence). The germline V and J ends were trimmed by 1 base and 5 bases, with 5 bases remaining between them. The CDR3 has 11 amino acids. The CDR3 DNA sequence: TGCAGTGCTAGAGGACAGTATGGCTACACCTTC. Translation gives CSARGQYGYTF.

The chain joins TRBV9 to TRBJ2-2; the D is unclear. The CDR3 is made up of 15 amino acids. Trimming took off 1 base at V and 5 bases at J, with 12 bases between the two ends. CDR1 is SGDLS and CDR2 is YYNGEE in the germline V gene. CDR3 bases: TGTGCCAGCAGCGTATTCCCAGCTGTGACCGGGGAGCTGTTTTTT. Encoded protein: CASSVFPAVTGELFF.